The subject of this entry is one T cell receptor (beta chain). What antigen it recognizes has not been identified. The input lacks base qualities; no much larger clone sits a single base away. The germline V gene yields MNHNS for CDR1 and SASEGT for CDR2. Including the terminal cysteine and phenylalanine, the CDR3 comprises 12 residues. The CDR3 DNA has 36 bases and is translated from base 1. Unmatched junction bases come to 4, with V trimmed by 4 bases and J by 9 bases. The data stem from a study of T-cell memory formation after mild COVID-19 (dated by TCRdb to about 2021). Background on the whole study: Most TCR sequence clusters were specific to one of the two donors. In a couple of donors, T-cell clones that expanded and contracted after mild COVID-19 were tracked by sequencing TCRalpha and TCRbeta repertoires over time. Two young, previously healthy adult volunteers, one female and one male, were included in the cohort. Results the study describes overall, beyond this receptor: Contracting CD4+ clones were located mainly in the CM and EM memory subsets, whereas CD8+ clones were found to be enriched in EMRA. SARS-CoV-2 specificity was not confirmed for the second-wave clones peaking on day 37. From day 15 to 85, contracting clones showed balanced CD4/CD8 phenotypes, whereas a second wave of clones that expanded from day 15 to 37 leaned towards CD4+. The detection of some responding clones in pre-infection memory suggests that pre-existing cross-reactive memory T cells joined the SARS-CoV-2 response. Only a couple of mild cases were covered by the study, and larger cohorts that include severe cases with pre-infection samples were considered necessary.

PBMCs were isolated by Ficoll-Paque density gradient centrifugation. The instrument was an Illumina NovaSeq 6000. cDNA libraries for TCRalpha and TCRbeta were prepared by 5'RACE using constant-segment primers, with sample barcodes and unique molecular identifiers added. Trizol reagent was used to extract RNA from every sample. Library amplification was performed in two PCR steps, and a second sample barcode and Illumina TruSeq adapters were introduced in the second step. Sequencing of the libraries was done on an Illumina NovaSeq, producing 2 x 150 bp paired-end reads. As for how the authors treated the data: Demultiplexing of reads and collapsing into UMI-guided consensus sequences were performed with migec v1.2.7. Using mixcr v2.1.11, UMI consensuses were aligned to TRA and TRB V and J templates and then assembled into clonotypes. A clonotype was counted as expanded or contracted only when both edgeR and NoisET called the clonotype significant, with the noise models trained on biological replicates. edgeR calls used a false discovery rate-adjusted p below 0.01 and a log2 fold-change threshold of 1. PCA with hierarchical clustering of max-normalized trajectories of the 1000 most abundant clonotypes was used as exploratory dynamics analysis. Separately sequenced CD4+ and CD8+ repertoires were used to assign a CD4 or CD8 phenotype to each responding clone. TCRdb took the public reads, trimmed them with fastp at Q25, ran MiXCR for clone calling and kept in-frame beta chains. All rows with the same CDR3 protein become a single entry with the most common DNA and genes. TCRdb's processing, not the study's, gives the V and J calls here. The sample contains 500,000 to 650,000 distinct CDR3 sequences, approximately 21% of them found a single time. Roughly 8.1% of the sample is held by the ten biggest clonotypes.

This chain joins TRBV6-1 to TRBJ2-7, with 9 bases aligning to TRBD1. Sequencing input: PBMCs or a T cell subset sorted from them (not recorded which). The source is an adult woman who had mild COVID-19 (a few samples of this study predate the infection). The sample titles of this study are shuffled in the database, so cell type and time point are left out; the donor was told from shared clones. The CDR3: CASSAPGQGQYF. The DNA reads TGTGCCAGCAGTGCGCCGGGACAGGGGCAGTACTTC.